Shown below are 18 T cell receptor beta chains from a single sample sequenced in a study of T cell repertoires in cytomegalovirus infection. No antigens are known for them. A single record per CDR3 protein comes from TCRdb applying MiXCR to the reads. The sample lists about 830,000 distinct CDR3 sequences, approximately 32% occurring once. This sample comprised cultured CD8+ T cells from PBMCs, obtained from culture after CMV antigen stimulation. These receptors all stem from a human donor in good health (CMV status not recorded). Some clones in this sample may be carry-over from other donors' samples.

This rearrangement joins TRBV12-3 or TRBV12-4 to TRBJ1-2, with D maybe TRBD1 (5 bases). The length of the CDR3 is 16 residues. V gave up 7 bases and J gave up 3 bases, with 21 bases separating them. The CDR3 DNA follows: TGTGCCAGCAACTTGGGGGGGGTCGGGGATCACTATGGCTACACCTTC. It yields the protein CASNLGGVGDHYGYTF.

This clonotype was seen repeatedly, ten times or more. The genes are TRBV7-6 and TRBJ2-3; 9 bases are shared with TRBD2. This CDR3 has 17 residues. Germline trimming cut 2 bases from V and 3 bases from J; bases unmatched to any gene: 9. Germline V gene data show CDR1 as SGHVS and CDR2 as FNYEAQ. CDR3 protein: CASSLSGAGGLTDTQYF. The CDR3 DNA reads as TGTGCCAGCAGCTTATCAGGAGCGGGGGGTTTAACAGATACGCAGTATTTT.

V usage is TRBV7-6 and J usage is TRBJ1-6; D is possibly TRBD1 (5 bases). The CDR3 is 14 residues long. Germline V gene lookup returns CDR1 SGHVS and CDR2 FNYEAQ. Trimming pared 3 bases from V and 4 bases from J, leaving 7 bases between. Here the CDR3 reads CASSLDTYNSPLHF. The CDR3, as DNA: TGTGCCAGCAGCTTGGACACTTATAATTCACCCCTCCACTTT.

The V and J genes are TRBV29-1 and TRBJ2-7; 11 nucleotides line up with TRBD2. This CDR3 contains 17 residues. Germline trimming cut 0 bases from V and 1 base from J; bases unmatched to any gene: 8. The germline V gene encodes CDR1 SQVTM and CDR2 ANQGSEA. CDR3 sequence reads: CSVEDRNSGGGSYEQYF. The CDR3 coding sequence is TGCAGCGTTGAAGATCGTAATAGCGGGGGGGGTTCCTACGAGCAGTACTTC.

The genes are TRBV6-5 and TRBJ1-1; a weak D match, TRBD1 (5 bases). Germline V lookup: CDR1 MNHEY, CDR2 SVGAGI. Trimming pared 2 bases from V and 10 bases from J, leaving 11 bases between. The CDR3 totals 12 residues. The CDR3 loop reads CASSYPLGVAFF. Here the CDR3 DNA reads TGTGCCAGCAGTTACCCCCTGGGGGTAGCTTTCTTT.

The chain uses TRBV6-1 and TRBJ2-7; 7 nucleotides align to TRBD2. Germline V lookup: CDR1 MNHNS, CDR2 SASEGT. V dropped 1 base and J dropped 3; count of bases not matched to a gene: 6. The CDR3 has 15 residues. The CDR3 DNA is TGTGCCAGCAGTGAAGAGCGGGACGAAGTCTACGAGCAGTACTTC. This sequence encodes CASSEERDEVYEQYF.

The sample holds many counts of this clonotype. The CDR3 sequence is CASSFSDDRTYEQYF. The CDR3 DNA follows: TGTGCCAGCAGTTTCTCCGATGACAGAACCTACGAGCAGTACTTC. The chain recombines TRBV12-3 or TRBV12-4 with TRBJ2-7, with D possibly being TRBD1 (5 bases). This CDR3 spans 15 amino acids. V lost 3 bases and J 2 bases, leaving 14 bases between the germline ends.

This clonotype was detected many times. The CDR3 protein is CASSPWGGAGELFF. The CDR3 DNA is TGTGCCAGCAGCCCCTGGGGGGGTGCCGGGGAGCTGTTTTTT. The genes are TRBV7-2 and TRBJ2-2; TRBD2 matches at 7 bases. This CDR3 spans 14 amino acids. Germline-derived CDR1 and CDR2 are SGHTA and FQGNSA. The ends lost 5 bases at V and 6 bases at J; junction bases unmatched: 6. Looking up the rest from reference TRBV7-2 and TRBJ2-2 gives the full variable domain: GAGVSQSPSNKVTEKGKDVELRCDPISGHTALYWYRQSLGQGLEFLIYFQGNSAPDKSGLPSDRFSAERTGGSVSTLTIQRTQQEDSAVYLCASSPWGGAGELFFGEGSRLTVL.

The chain has TRBV6-2 or TRBV6-3 and TRBJ1-2; possibly TRBD1 for D (5 bases). Per the germline V gene, CDR1 is MNHEY and CDR2 is SVGEGT. The CDR3 contains 14 residues. V was trimmed by 6 bases and J by 4 bases, leaving 15 bases between them. This CDR3 reads CASSPQGGSYGYTF. DNA of the CDR3: TGTGCCAGCAGCCCCCAGGGAGGCAGCTATGGCTACACCTTC.

The chain has TRBV5-6 and TRBJ2-3; D possibly uses TRBD1 or TRBD2 (5 bases each). This CDR3 has 14 amino acids. CDR1 and CDR2 from the germline V gene are SGHDT and YYEEEE. Trimming shortened V by 1 base and J by 2 bases, and 8 bases separated the two germline ends. The CDR3 is CASSLRDHTDTQYF. The CDR3 bases are TGTGCCAGCAGCTTGAGGGACCACACAGATACGCAGTATTTT. Based on the CDR3 plus reference TRBV5-6 and TRBJ2-3, the full variable domain is DAGVTQSPTHLIKTRGQQVTLRCSPKSGHDTVSWYQQALGQGPQFIFQYYEEEERQRGNFPDRFSGHQFPNYSSELNVNALLLGDSALYLCASSLRDHTDTQYFGPGTRLTVL.

This clonotype occurred a few times. The chain recombines TRBV12-5 with TRBJ2-3; D possibly corresponds to TRBD1 (5 bases). Trimming took off 6 bases at V and 2 bases at J, with 15 bases between the two ends. Germline V gene sequence: CDR1 LGHNT, CDR2 FRNRAP. This CDR3 is 15 amino acids long. As DNA, the CDR3 is TGTGCTAGTGGCCTGGCCGACAGAAACACAGATACGCAGTATTTT. Its translation is CASGLADRNTDTQYF.

The chain couples TRBV29-1 to TRBJ1-2; D gene unclear. This CDR3 contains 11 residues. V was cut by 3 bases and J by 6 bases, with 8 bases left in between. The germline V gene encodes CDR1 SQVTM and CDR2 ANQGSEA. The CDR3 DNA reads as TGCAGCGTTGAGCTCCGGGATGGCTACACCTTC. It is translated as CSVELRDGYTF.

The rearrangement uses TRBV12-3 or TRBV12-4 and TRBJ1-3; weak D call: TRBD1 (5 bases). CDR3 length equals 16 residues. V was cut by 3 bases and J by 2 bases, with 14 bases left in between. The CDR3 protein is CASSFPGTGPGNTIYF. Here the CDR3 DNA reads TGTGCCAGCAGTTTTCCGGGGACGGGACCTGGAAACACCATATATTTT.

The chain recombines TRBV28 with TRBJ1-1; D perhaps matches TRBD1 (5 bases). The CDR3 loop spans 17 amino acids. Germline V gene data show CDR1 as MDHEN and CDR2 as SYDVKM. Trimming removed 3 bases at V and 2 bases at J, with 19 bases between. CDR3: CASSFWQGSATNTEAFF. The CDR3 region has the DNA TGTGCCAGCAGTTTCTGGCAGGGAAGTGCTACCAACACTGAAGCTTTCTTT.

Only a few counts were recorded for this clonotype. The chain couples TRBV27 to TRBJ2-7, with TRBD1 as a possible D gene (6 bases). The CDR3 is 15 amino acids. Germline CDR1 is MNHEY and CDR2 is SMNVEV (reference sequence). The V end lost 6 bases, the J end lost 0 bases, and 15 bases lay between the germline ends. The CDR3 DNA reads TGTGCCAGCAGCCGCAGGGGTATTGGCTCCTACGAGCAGTACGTC. Translating gives CASSRRGIGSYEQYV.

This clonotype was detected many times. The V gene is TRBV7-2, the J gene TRBJ1-2, with 10 bases that match TRBD1. Germline values: CDR1 SGHTA, CDR2 FQGNSA. The J segment lost 4 bases and the V segment lost 5 bases, leaving 7 bases of the junction unmatched. The CDR3 sequence is 15 residues long. This CDR3 reads CASSRWTGGSYGYTF. CDR3 nucleotides: TGTGCCAGCAGCCGATGGACAGGGGGTAGCTATGGCTACACCTTC. The full variable domain, completed using reference TRBV7-2 and TRBJ1-2, is GAGVSQSPSNKVTEKGKDVELRCDPISGHTALYWYRQSLGQGLEFLIYFQGNSAPDKSGLPSDRFSAERTGGSVSTLTIQRTQQEDSAVYLCASSRWTGGSYGYTFGSGTRLTVV.

This clonotype was seen many times. The CDR3 here is CASSFSEEAEAFF. DNA for the CDR3: TGTGCCAGCAGCTTCTCAGAGGAGGCTGAAGCTTTCTTT. The chain joins TRBV7-3 to TRBJ1-1; no clear D. The CDR3 is made up of 13 amino acids. Germline CDR1 SGHTA, CDR2 FQGTGA. Trimming shortened V by 3 bases and J by 6 bases, and 11 bases separated the two germline ends. Drawing the rest from reference TRBV7-3 and TRBJ1-1, the complete variable domain is GAGVSQTPSNKVTEKGKYVELRCDPISGHTALYWYRQSLGQGPEFLIYFQGTGAADDSGLPNDRFFAVRPEGSVSTLKIQRTERGDSAVYLCASSFSEEAEAFFGQGTRLTVV.

This clonotype came up a few times. The chain recombines TRBV10-2 with TRBJ2-1, with 12 positions matching TRBD2. Germline CDR1 WSHSY, CDR2 SAAADI. Trimming at V came to 2 bases and at J to 0 bases, leaving 14 bases not matched to a gene. This CDR3 has 21 residues. The CDR3 loop is CASSEPYRPSGGGSSYNEQFF. Here the CDR3 DNA reads TGCGCCAGCAGTGAGCCTTATAGGCCTAGCGGGGGGGGGAGCTCCTACAATGAGCAGTTCTTC.